The clone carrying this T cell receptor beta chain was seen at least ten times. What it binds is unknown. This specimen comes from a study of T cells in Graves' hyperthyroidism and ophthalmopathy. Study findings and constraints: Before onset, ophthalmopathy was predicted by the model a median 6.5 months earlier.

Hyperthyroidism in the patients, aged 18 to 65, was newly diagnosed and under 2 months in duration. Uncontrolled infection, other autoimmune disease, pregnancy or lactation led to exclusion. Amplified TCR beta CDR3 regions came from RNA transcripts. The primer set for the first-round RT-PCR of the TCR CDR3 was HTBI. TCRdb reprocessed the multiplex PCR reads with MiXCR, giving one entry per CDR3 protein. The sample contains 550,000 to 650,000 distinct CDR3 sequences, about 14% of which appear only once. This clonotype was sampled from a woman younger than 45 with Graves' hyperthyroidism that later progressed to Graves' ophthalmopathy. The sequenced material came from blood.

CDR3 nucleotide sequence: TGCGCCAGCAGCTCGGCAACAGGGGGCGCGGGTCGCTCGTACGAGCAGTACTTC. This sequence encodes CASSSATGGAGRSYEQYF. V gene TRBV5-1 combines with J gene TRBJ2-7; 9 bases fit TRBD1. The ends lost 3 bases at V and 4 bases at J; junction bases unmatched: 17. Per germline, CDR1 SGHRS and CDR2 YFSETQ. CDR3 size: 18 residues. The full variable domain, completed using reference TRBV5-1 and TRBJ2-7, is KAGVTQTPRYLIKTRGQQVTLSCSPISGHRSVSWYQQTPGQGLQFLFEYFSETQRNKGNFPGRFSGRQFSNSRSEMNVSTLELGDSALYLCASSSATGGAGRSYEQYFGPGTRLTVT.